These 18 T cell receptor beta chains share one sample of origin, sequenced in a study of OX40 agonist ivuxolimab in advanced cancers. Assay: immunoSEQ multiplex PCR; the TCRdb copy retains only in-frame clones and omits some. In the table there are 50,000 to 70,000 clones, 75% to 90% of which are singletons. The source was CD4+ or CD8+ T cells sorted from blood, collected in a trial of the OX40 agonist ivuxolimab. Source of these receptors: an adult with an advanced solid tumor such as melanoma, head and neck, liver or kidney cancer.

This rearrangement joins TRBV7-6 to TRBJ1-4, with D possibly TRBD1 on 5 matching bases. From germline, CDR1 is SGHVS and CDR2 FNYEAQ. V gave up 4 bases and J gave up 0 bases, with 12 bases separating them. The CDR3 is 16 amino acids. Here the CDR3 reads CASSSYWGSTNEKLFF. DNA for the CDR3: TGTGCCAGCAGCTCATACTGGGGGTCAACTAATGAAAAACTGTTTTTT.

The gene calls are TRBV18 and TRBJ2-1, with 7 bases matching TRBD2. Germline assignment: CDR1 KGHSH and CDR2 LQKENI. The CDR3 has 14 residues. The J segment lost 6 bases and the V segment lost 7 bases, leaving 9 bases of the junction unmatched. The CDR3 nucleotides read TGTGCCAGCTTAAGTGGGGCGGGAGCCAATGAGCAGTTCTTC. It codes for CASLSGAGANEQFF.

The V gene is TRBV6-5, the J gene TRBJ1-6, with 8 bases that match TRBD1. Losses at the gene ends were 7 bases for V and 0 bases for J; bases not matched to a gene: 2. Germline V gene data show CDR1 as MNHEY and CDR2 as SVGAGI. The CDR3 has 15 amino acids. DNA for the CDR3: TGTGCCAGCACCACAGGGGGCTCCTATAATTCACCCCTCCACTTT. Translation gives CASTTGGSYNSPLHF.

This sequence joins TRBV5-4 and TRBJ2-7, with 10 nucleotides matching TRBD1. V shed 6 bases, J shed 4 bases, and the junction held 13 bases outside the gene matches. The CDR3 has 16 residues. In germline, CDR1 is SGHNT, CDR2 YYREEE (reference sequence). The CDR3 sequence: CASTSFRDRGPYEQYF. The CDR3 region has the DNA TGTGCCAGCACCTCATTCCGGGACAGGGGTCCGTACGAGCAGTACTTC.

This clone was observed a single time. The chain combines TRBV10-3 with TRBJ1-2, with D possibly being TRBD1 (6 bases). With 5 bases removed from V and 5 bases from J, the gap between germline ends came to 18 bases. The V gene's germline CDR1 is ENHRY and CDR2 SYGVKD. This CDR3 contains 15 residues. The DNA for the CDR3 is TGTGCCATCAGTCTTCTACAGGGACAACGTTATGGCTACACCTTC. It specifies CAISLLQGQRYGYTF.

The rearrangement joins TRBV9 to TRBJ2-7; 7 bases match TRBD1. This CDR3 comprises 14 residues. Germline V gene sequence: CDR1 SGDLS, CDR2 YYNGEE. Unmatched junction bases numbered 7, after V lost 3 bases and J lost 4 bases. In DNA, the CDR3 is TGTGCCAGCAGCGCCGATGTGACAGGGTACGAGCAGTACTTC. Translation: CASSADVTGYEQYF. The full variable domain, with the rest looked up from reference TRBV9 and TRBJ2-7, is DSGVTQTPKHLITATGQRVTLRCSPRSGDLSVYWYQQSLDQGLQFLIQYYNGEERAKGNILERFSAQQFPDLHSELNLSSLELGDSALYFCASSADVTGYEQYFGPGTRLTVT.

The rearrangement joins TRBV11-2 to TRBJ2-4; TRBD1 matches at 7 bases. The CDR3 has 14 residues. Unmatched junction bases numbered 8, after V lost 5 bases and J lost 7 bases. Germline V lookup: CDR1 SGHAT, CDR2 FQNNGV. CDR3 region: CASSPLRGRNIQYF. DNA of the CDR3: TGTGCCAGCAGCCCCTTAAGGGGGCGGAACATTCAGTACTTC. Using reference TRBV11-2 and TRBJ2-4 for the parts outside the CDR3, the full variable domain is EAGVAQSPRYKIIEKRQSVAFWCNPISGHATLYWYQQILGQGPKLLIQFQNNGVVDDSQLPKDRFSAERLKGVDSTLKIQPAKLEDSAVYLCASSPLRGRNIQYFGAGTRLSVL.

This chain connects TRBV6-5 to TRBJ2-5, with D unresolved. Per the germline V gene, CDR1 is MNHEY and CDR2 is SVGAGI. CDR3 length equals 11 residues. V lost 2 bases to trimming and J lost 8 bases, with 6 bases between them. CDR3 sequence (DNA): TGTGCCAGCAGTTACATCACCACCCAGTACTTC. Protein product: CASSYITTQYF.

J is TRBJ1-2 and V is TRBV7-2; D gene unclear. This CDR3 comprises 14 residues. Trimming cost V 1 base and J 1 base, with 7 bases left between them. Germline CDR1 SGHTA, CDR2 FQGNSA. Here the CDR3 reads CASSLDNFNYGYTF. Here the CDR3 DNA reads TGTGCCAGCAGCTTAGATAATTTTAACTATGGCTACACCTTC.

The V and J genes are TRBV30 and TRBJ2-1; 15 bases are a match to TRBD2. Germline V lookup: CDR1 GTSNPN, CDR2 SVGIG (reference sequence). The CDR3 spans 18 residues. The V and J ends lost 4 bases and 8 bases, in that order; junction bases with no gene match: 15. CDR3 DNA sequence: TGTGCCTGGACCTTTCACTGGACTAGCGGGAGGGTGGTCGATGAGCAGTTCTTC. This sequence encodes CAWTFHWTSGRVVDEQFF.

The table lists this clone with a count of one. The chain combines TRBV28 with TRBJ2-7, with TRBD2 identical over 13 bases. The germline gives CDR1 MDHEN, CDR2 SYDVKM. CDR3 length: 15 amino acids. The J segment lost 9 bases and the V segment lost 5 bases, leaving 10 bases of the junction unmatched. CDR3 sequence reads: CASSAPTSGRVGQYF. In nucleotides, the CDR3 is TGTGCCAGCAGTGCCCCAACTAGCGGGAGGGTTGGGCAGTACTTC.

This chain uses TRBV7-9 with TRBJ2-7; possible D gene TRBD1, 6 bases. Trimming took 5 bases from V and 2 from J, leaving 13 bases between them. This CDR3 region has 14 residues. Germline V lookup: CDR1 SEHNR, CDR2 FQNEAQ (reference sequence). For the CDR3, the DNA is TGTGCCAGCAGCCGCGGACAGTCGACCTACGAGCAGTACTTC. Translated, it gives CASSRGQSTYEQYF.

The CDR3 spells CASSDPQNIQYF. The CDR3 bases are TGTGCCAGCAGTGACCCTCAGAACATTCAGTACTTC. The V call is TRBV6-1, the J call TRBJ2-4; D gene ambiguous. Between the trimmed V and J ends, which lost 3 bases and 7 bases, there was a span of 7 bases. The germline CDR1 and CDR2 sequences are MNHNS and SASEGT. This CDR3 region has 12 residues.

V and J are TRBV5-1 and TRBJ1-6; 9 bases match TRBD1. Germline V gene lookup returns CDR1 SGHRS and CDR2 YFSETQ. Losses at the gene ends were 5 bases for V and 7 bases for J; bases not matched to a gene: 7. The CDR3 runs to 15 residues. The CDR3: CASRYRQGGNSPLHF. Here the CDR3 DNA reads TGCGCCAGCAGGTACCGACAGGGGGGGAATTCACCCCTCCACTTT.

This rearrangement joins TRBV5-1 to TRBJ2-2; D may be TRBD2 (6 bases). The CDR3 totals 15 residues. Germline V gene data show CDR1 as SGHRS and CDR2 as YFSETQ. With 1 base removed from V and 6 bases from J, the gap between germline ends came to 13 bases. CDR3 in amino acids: CASSLFIGGAGELFF. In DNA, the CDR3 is TGCGCCAGCAGCTTGTTTATAGGAGGGGCCGGGGAGCTGTTTTTT.

DNA for the CDR3: TGCGCCAGCAGCCAAGGCTGGTCAGGACGGAATTTGGCCACGTACGAGCAGTACTTC. Translating gives CASSQGWSGRNLATYEQYF. The V call is TRBV4-3, the J call TRBJ2-5; no firm D call. The DNA end favors TRBJ2-7, so the J call may be wrong. CDR1 and CDR2 from the germline V gene are LGHNA and YSLEER. The CDR3 is 19 amino acids.

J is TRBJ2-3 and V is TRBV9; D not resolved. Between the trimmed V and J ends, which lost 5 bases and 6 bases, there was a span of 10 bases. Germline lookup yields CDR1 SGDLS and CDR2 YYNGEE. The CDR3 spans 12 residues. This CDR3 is CASSRTTDTQYF. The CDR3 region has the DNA TGTGCCAGCAGTCGGACCACCGATACGCAGTATTTT.

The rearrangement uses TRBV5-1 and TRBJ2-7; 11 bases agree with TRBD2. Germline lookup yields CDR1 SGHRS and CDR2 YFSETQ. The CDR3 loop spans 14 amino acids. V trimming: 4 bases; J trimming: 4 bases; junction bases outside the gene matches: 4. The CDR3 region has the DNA TGCGCCAGCAGCACCGGGACTAGCGGATACGAGCAGTACTTC. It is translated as CASSTGTSGYEQYF.